Here is one T cell receptor beta chain with its context. With random hexamers, reverse transcription was performed on about 0.45 to 1 ug of RNA. Amplification of TCR beta CDR3 across 54 Vbeta and 13 Jbeta was performed with immunoSEQ multiplex PCR. Via MiXCR, TCRdb re-called the immunoSEQ multiplex PCR reads, giving one row per CDR3 protein. The sample includes 130,000 to 150,000 distinct CDR3 sequences, 90% to 95% of them seen just once. High-throughput TCR beta sequencing covered peripheral CD8+ and CD4+ T cells. This record comes from a study of CD8 T cells in Susac syndrome. This TCR was recovered from a human donor in good health. The specimen sequenced was CD8+ T cells from PBMCs.

CDR3 in amino acids: CASSLTGKGYEQYF. The CDR3 DNA reads TGTGCCAGCAGTTTGACAGGGAAGGGCTACGAGCAGTACTTC. The J gene is TRBJ2-7, the V gene TRBV27; 7 positions agree with TRBD1. There are 14 residues in the CDR3. The germline gives CDR1 MNHEY, CDR2 SMNVEV (reference sequence). V lost 3 bases and J lost 3; bases outside the gene matches: 5.